The rows below give T cell receptor beta chains drawn from one sample of a study of blood T cell repertoires in COVID-19. Data came from immunoSEQ multiplex PCR; TCRdb stores just in-frame clones and leaves some out. This table holds tens of thousands of clones, over 75% found once. The source material was peripheral blood. Receptors originate from a human donor in a cohort sampled during active COVID-19. The CDR3 runs from the conserved cysteine through the conserved F or W. Fields, in order: clone size, V gene, J gene, CDR3 length, D gene, CDR3 protein, CDR3 DNA. D genes are given only for firm matches. The size field is filled for only some rows; it gives once, few, many or a size class.

NA	TRBV7-9	TRBJ1-2	14	NA	CASSLPGRVGGYTF	TGTGCCAGCAGCCTCCCCGGCAGGGTGGGTGGCTACACCTTC
NA	TRBV5-1	TRBJ2-1	18	TRBD2	CASSIDPNSGRSNNEQFF	TGCGCCAGCAGCATCGACCCGAATAGCGGGCGCTCAAACAATGAGCAGTTCTTC
NA	TRBV7-9	TRBJ2-1	15	TRBD1	CASSLGLGQGNEQFF	TGTGCCAGCAGCTTAGGACTGGGACAGGGGAATGAGCAGTTCTTC
NA	TRBV29-1	TRBJ2-1	15	NA	CSVTTPGQAYNEQFF	TGCAGCGTAACTACGCCGGGACAAGCGTACAATGAGCAGTTCTTC
NA	TRBV24-1	TRBJ2-1	13	NA	CATTKLVGGEQFF	TGTGCCACCACGAAACTGGTTGGTGGTGAGCAGTTCTTC
few	TRBV9	TRBJ1-5	16	TRBD1	CASSVERQGVDQPQHF	TGTGCCAGCAGCGTAGAACGACAGGGGGTTGATCAGCCCCAGCATTTT
NA	TRBV2	TRBJ1-1	13	TRBD1	CASTGQGATEAFF	TGTGCCAGCACAGGACAGGGGGCCACTGAAGCTTTCTTT
NA	TRBV5-4	TRBJ2-5	15	TRBD2	CASSPEAGALETQYF	TGTGCCAGCAGCCCTGAGGCGGGAGCGCTTGAGACCCAGTACTTC
once	TRBV19	TRBJ1-3	16	TRBD1	CASAGTGGSSGNTIYF	TGTGCCAGTGCAGGGACAGGGGGTTCCTCTGGAAACACCATATATTTT
NA	TRBV7-2	TRBJ2-1	14	NA	CASSLGGSGNEQFF	TGTGCCAGCAGCTTGGGGGGTTCGGGCAATGAGCAGTTCTTC
NA	TRBV10-3	TRBJ2-1	14	NA	CAISGLGEHNEQFF	TGTGCCATCAGTGGCCTGGGCGAACACAATGAGCAGTTCTTC
NA	TRBV4-1	TRBJ1-1	15	NA	CASSLRTVNVQEAFF	TGCGCCAGCAGCCTGCGGACAGTCAACGTGCAAGAAGCTTTCTTT
NA	TRBV18	TRBJ2-2	16	TRBD2	CASSPNLAGGTGELFF	TGTGCCAGCTCACCAAATTTAGCGGGAGGCACCGGGGAGCTGTTTTTT
NA	TRBV15	TRBJ2-1	14	NA	CATSRGLAENEQFF	TGTGCCACCAGCAGAGGGCTAGCTGAAAATGAGCAGTTCTTC
NA	TRBV19	TRBJ1-1	17	TRBD1	CASSIWDRGWENPEAFF	TGTGCCAGTAGTATTTGGGACAGGGGATGGGAAAATCCTGAAGCTTTCTTT
NA	TRBV9	TRBJ2-3	15	NA	CASSVNILSTDTQYF	TGTGCCAGCAGCGTAAACATCCTTAGCACAGATACGCAGTATTTT
once	TRBV5-1	TRBJ2-2	19	TRBD2	CASSLRGSSGSPNTGELFF	TGCGCCAGCAGCTTGAGAGGATCTAGCGGGAGTCCGAACACCGGGGAGCTGTTTTTT
NA	TRBV19	TRBJ1-1	14	NA	CASDNGQPNTEAFF	TGTGCCAGTGATAACGGACAACCGAACACTGAAGCTTTCTTT
few	TRBV19	TRBJ1-2	14	NA	CASSIMPGEGGYTF	TGTGCCAGTAGTATAATGCCCGGGGAAGGCGGCTACACCTTC
NA	TRBV7-9	TRBJ2-3	17	NA	CASSLGYAGMGPDTQYF	TGTGCCAGCAGCTTAGGGTATGCGGGGATGGGGCCAGATACGCAGTATTTT
NA	TRBV5-5	TRBJ2-5	11	NA	CASSSRVTQYF	TGTGCCAGCAGCTCCCGGGTCACCCAGTACTTC
NA	TRBV5-5	TRBJ2-1	15	NA	CASSLEGESYNEQFF	TGTGCCAGCAGCTTAGAGGGGGAATCCTACAATGAGCAGTTCTTC
NA	TRBV6-5	TRBJ2-2	15	TRBD1	CASRLTGENTGELFF	TGTGCCAGCAGGCTGACAGGGGAAAACACCGGGGAGCTGTTTTTT
NA	TRBV29-1	TRBJ1-5	12	NA	CSVAGYNQPQHF	TGCAGCGTTGCAGGGTACAATCAGCCCCAGCATTTT
NA	TRBV10-2	TRBJ1-1	14	NA	CASRGMTENTEAFF	TGCGCCAGCAGGGGCATGACCGAGAACACTGAAGCTTTCTTT